Listed below are T cell receptor beta chains from one sample, sequenced in a study of blood T cell repertoires in COVID-19. Sequencing was performed with immunoSEQ multiplex PCR; in TCRdb, only in-frame clones are kept and a portion is missing. The data hold more than 150,000 clones, with approximately 80% observed a single time. The sequenced material came from peripheral blood. All receptors derive from a human donor in a cohort sampled during active COVID-19. Each CDR3 is given with its conserved first and last residue. Fields, in order: clone size, D gene, V gene, J gene, CDR3 protein, CDR3 DNA. D genes are given only for firm matches. Part of the rows lack a size; the others show once, few, many or a class for expanded clones.

abundance: NA; d_gene: TRBD1; v_gene: TRBV28; j_gene: TRBJ1-5; CDR3aa: CASSLEGALGQPQHF; CDR3nt: TGTGCCAGCAGTTTAGAGGGGGCCCTCGGGCAGCCCCAGCATTTT
abundance: NA; d_gene: TRBD2; v_gene: TRBV3-1/TRBV3-2; j_gene: TRBJ2-1; CDR3aa: CASSQDALAGFMRQFF; CDR3nt: TGTGCCAGCAGCCAAGACGCCCTAGCGGGGTTTATGAGGCAGTTCTTC
abundance: NA; d_gene: TRBD1; v_gene: TRBV5-6; j_gene: TRBJ1-3; CDR3aa: CASSTRQGAGNTIYF; CDR3nt: TGTGCCAGCAGCACCCGACAGGGAGCTGGAAACACCATATATTTT
abundance: NA; d_gene: TRBD2; v_gene: TRBV2; j_gene: TRBJ2-7; CDR3aa: CATGEGSYEQYF; CDR3nt: TGTGCCACCGGGGAGGGCTCCTACGAGCAGTACTTC
abundance: NA; d_gene: NA; v_gene: TRBV2; j_gene: TRBJ1-4; CDR3aa: CASSNGGRDPTNEKLFF; CDR3nt: TGTGCCAGCAGCAACGGGGGGAGGGACCCAACTAATGAAAAACTGTTTTTT
abundance: NA; d_gene: NA; v_gene: TRBV12-3/TRBV12-4; j_gene: TRBJ1-2; CDR3aa: CASSFQGNYGYTF; CDR3nt: TGTGCCAGCAGTTTCCAGGGGAACTATGGCTACACCTTC
abundance: NA; d_gene: NA; v_gene: TRBV30; j_gene: TRBJ1-1; CDR3aa: CAWSVLGQTEAFF; CDR3nt: TGTGCCTGGAGTGTACTAGGTCAGACTGAAGCTTTCTTT
abundance: NA; d_gene: TRBD2; v_gene: TRBV10-2; j_gene: TRBJ2-3; CDR3aa: CASSEVPPQLAAVRISSTDTQYF; CDR3nt: TGCGCCAGCAGTGAGGTCCCCCCGCAACTAGCGGCCGTAAGGATTTCTAGCACAGATACGCAGTATTTT
abundance: once; d_gene: NA; v_gene: TRBV21-1; j_gene: TRBJ2-7; CDR3aa: CASTPETRDLAYEQYF; CDR3nt: TGTGCCAGCACCCCCGAAACAAGGGACTTGGCCTACGAGCAGTACTTC
abundance: few; d_gene: NA; v_gene: TRBV5-4; j_gene: TRBJ1-2; CDR3aa: CASSLHSYGYTF; CDR3nt: TGTGCCAGCAGCTTGCACAGCTATGGCTACACCTTC
abundance: NA; d_gene: NA; v_gene: TRBV5-6; j_gene: TRBJ1-1; CDR3aa: CASSFRGGDGTEAFF; CDR3nt: TGTGCCAGCAGCTTTAGGGGGGGCGATGGCACTGAAGCTTTCTTT
abundance: NA; d_gene: NA; v_gene: TRBV6-5; j_gene: TRBJ2-7; CDR3aa: CAHNRDISIYEQYF; CDR3nt: TGTGCCCACAACCGGGACATCAGCATCTACGAGCAGTACTTC
abundance: NA; d_gene: TRBD1; v_gene: TRBV20-1; j_gene: TRBJ1-6; CDR3aa: CSASSGRGPVSPLHF; CDR3nt: TGCAGTGCTAGTTCGGGCAGGGGGCCTGTTTCACCCCTCCACTTT
abundance: NA; d_gene: TRBD1; v_gene: TRBV5-4; j_gene: TRBJ2-6; CDR3aa: CASSAGTGGAGANVLTF; CDR3nt: TGTGCCAGCAGCGCGGGGACAGGGGGCGCTGGGGCCAACGTCCTGACTTTC
abundance: NA; d_gene: TRBD1; v_gene: TRBV5-1; j_gene: TRBJ2-7; CDR3aa: CACQGTGSYEQYF; CDR3nt: TGCGCCTGCCAGGGGACAGGCTCCTACGAGCAGTACTTC
abundance: NA; d_gene: TRBD2; v_gene: TRBV3-1/TRBV3-2; j_gene: TRBJ2-6; CDR3aa: CASSRLAGGRGTGTGANVLTF; CDR3nt: TGTGCCAGCAGCCGGCTAGCGGGGGGCCGTGGCACCGGGACTGGGGCCAACGTCCTGACTTTC
abundance: NA; d_gene: NA; v_gene: TRBV6-2/TRBV6-3; j_gene: TRBJ1-1; CDR3aa: CASSYSANTEAFF; CDR3nt: TGTGCCAGCAGTTACTCGGCGAACACTGAAGCTTTCTTT
abundance: NA; d_gene: TRBD1; v_gene: TRBV5-1; j_gene: TRBJ1-1; CDR3aa: CASSLATGGTEAFF; CDR3nt: TGCGCCAGCAGCTTGGCCACAGGGGGTACTGAAGCTTTCTTT
abundance: NA; d_gene: NA; v_gene: TRBV2; j_gene: TRBJ2-1; CDR3aa: CASSAPFYNEQFF; CDR3nt: TGTGCCAGCAGTGCCCCCTTCTACAATGAGCAGTTCTTC
abundance: NA; d_gene: NA; v_gene: TRBV13; j_gene: TRBJ1-1; CDR3aa: CASSPAGTEAFF; CDR3nt: TGTGCCAGCAGCCCAGCGGGGACTGAAGCTTTCTTT
abundance: NA; d_gene: NA; v_gene: TRBV7-9; j_gene: TRBJ1-3; CDR3aa: CASSLAARAPGNTIYF; CDR3nt: TGTGCCAGCAGCTTAGCGGCCAGGGCCCCTGGAAACACCATATATTTT
abundance: NA; d_gene: NA; v_gene: TRBV5-6; j_gene: TRBJ2-7; CDR3aa: CASSRTPGAYEQYF; CDR3nt: TGTGCCAGCAGCCGGACTCCCGGCGCCTACGAGCAGTACTTC
abundance: NA; d_gene: NA; v_gene: TRBV15; j_gene: TRBJ1-4; CDR3aa: CATSRGGTNEKLFF; CDR3nt: TGTGCCACCAGCAGAGGAGGTACCAATGAAAAACTGTTTTTT
abundance: NA; d_gene: NA; v_gene: TRBV19; j_gene: TRBJ2-3; CDR3aa: CASRLGGAEYTDTQYF; CDR3nt: TGTGCCAGTAGACTCGGGGGAGCCGAGTACACAGATACGCAGTATTTT
abundance: NA; d_gene: NA; v_gene: TRBV11-2; j_gene: TRBJ1-2; CDR3aa: CASSSVGQLYDGYTF; CDR3nt: TGTGCCAGCAGCTCCGTAGGACAGTTATATGATGGCTACACCTTC
abundance: NA; d_gene: NA; v_gene: TRBV27; j_gene: TRBJ2-7; CDR3aa: CASSSWAQGSYEQYF; CDR3nt: TGTGCCAGCAGTTCTTGGGCCCAAGGCTCCTACGAGCAGTACTTC
abundance: NA; d_gene: TRBD1; v_gene: TRBV29-1; j_gene: TRBJ1-2; CDR3aa: CSVVVQGDGYTF; CDR3nt: TGCAGCGTCGTTGTCCAGGGGGATGGCTACACCTTC